Each of the 5 T cell receptor beta chains below was sequenced from the same sample in a study of cytomegalovirus exposure and HLA in healthy donors (dated by TCRdb to 2016 to 2017). The library was generated by the immunoSEQ multiplex PCR assay. The multiplex PCR relied on a mix of 60 forward primers for TCR Vbeta segments and 13 reverse primers for TCR Jbeta segments. This immuneACCESS table, as held by TCRdb, lists in-frame sequences with V and J called but not all clones. Of the missing ones, under half trace to an unresolved V gene in checked studies; the others have no known cause. Across this sample there are about 170,000 clones, with 75% to 85% seen only once. The ten largest clonotypes hold under 1% of the sample. The source material was PBMCs. The receptors derive from a girl aged 2 to 10 in good health and CMV-seropositive.

The V call is TRBV5-1, the J call TRBJ2-3; the match to TRBD2 covers 8 bases. CDR3 length equals 15 residues. With 7 bases clipped from V and 1 base from J, the junction kept 8 bases outside the gene matches. CDR1 and CDR2 (germline): SGHRS, YFSETQ. The DNA of the CDR3 is TGCGCCAGCGGCTACCAGACTAGCGGCACAGATACGCAGTATTTT. Protein: CASGYQTSGTDTQYF.

A note on this clone: A junction end diverges from the germline sequence, so it may reflect a read error. The chain uses TRBV5-4 and TRBJ1-4; 7 bases fit TRBD1. This CDR3 has 14 amino acids. In germline, CDR1 is SGHNT, CDR2 YYREEE (reference sequence). The CDR3 loop is CAGSSTGMEEKLFF. The CDR3, as DNA: TGTGCCGGCAGCTCGACAGGGATGGAGGAAAAACTGTTTTTT.

V and J are TRBV5-1 and TRBJ1-2, with D possibly matching TRBD1 (5 bases). V lost 0 bases, J lost 4 bases, and 7 bases lay in between. This CDR3 spans 13 amino acids. In germline, CDR1 is SGHRS, CDR2 YFSETQ. The CDR3 nucleotides read TGCGCCAGCAGCTTGGGACAGATCTATGGCTACACCTTC. Encoded protein: CASSLGQIYGYTF.

This chain uses TRBV18 with TRBJ2-6, with D possibly TRBD1 on 6 matching bases. Trimming cost V 3 bases and J 0 bases, with 18 bases left between them. Germline-derived CDR1 and CDR2 are KGHSH and LQKENI. CDR3 size: 19 residues. This chain's CDR3 is CASSPADRNDHSGANVLTF. The CDR3 nucleotides are TGTGCCAGCTCACCCGCCGACAGGAACGATCACTCTGGGGCCAACGTCCTGACTTTC.

This clone was seen a single time. The chain carries TRBV9 and TRBJ2-7; 7 bases are shared with TRBD2. The junction had 5 bases not matched to a gene; V was cut back by 2 bases and J by 0 bases. CDR1 is SGDLS and CDR2 is YYNGEE in the germline V gene. The CDR3 is 15 amino acids. CDR3 residues: CASSVTGTTSYEQYF. CDR3 nucleotides: TGTGCCAGCAGCGTTACCGGGACTACCTCCTACGAGCAGTACTTC.